This is a list of T cell receptor beta chains from one sample in a study of cytomegalovirus exposure and HLA in healthy donors. Sequencing was performed with immunoSEQ multiplex PCR; in TCRdb, only in-frame clones are kept and a portion is missing. The table has 50,000 to 70,000 clones, about 84% seen once; the top ten hold 6%. Sequenced material: PBMCs. These receptors were obtained from a male donor in good health and CMV-seronegative. Each CDR3 is given with its conserved first and last residue. A D gene is named only where the DNA matches it firmly. Size values are once, few and many counts, or a class for expanded clones, and some rows have none.

D: TRBD1; J: TRBJ1-4; size: NA; V: TRBV4-1; length: 19; CDR3: CASSQGPGQGAEGNEKLFF; DNA: TGCGCCAGCAGCCAAGGCCCGGGACAGGGGGCTGAGGGTAATGAAAAACTGTTTTTT
D: NA; J: TRBJ2-7; size: NA; V: TRBV9; length: 16; CDR3: CASSVDPGPSSYEQYF; DNA: TGTGCCAGCAGCGTAGATCCAGGCCCCTCTTCCTACGAGCAGTACTTC
D: NA; J: TRBJ1-2; size: NA; V: TRBV7-2; length: 15; CDR3: CASSLDMGGNYGYTF; DNA: TGTGCCAGCAGCTTAGATATGGGGGGTAACTATGGCTACACCTTC
D: NA; J: TRBJ1-2; size: few; V: TRBV4-3; length: 16; CDR3: CASSQDMGGTGYGYTF; DNA: TGCGCCAGCAGCCAAGATATGGGGGGTACGGGCTATGGCTACACCTTC
D: TRBD1; J: TRBJ2-6; size: few; V: TRBV7-8; length: 17; CDR3: CASSSADRGSGANVLTF; DNA: TGTGCCAGCAGCTCCGCCGACAGGGGCTCTGGGGCCAACGTCCTGACTTTC
D: TRBD1; J: TRBJ2-1; size: NA; V: TRBV5-1; length: 15; CDR3: CASSKGQGLYNEQFF; DNA: TGCGCCAGCAGCAAGGGACAGGGGCTCTACAATGAGCAGTTCTTC
D: NA; J: TRBJ1-2; size: NA; V: TRBV6-1; length: 17; CDR3: CASSVSRVNDILWGYTF; DNA: TGTGCCAGCAGTGTAAGCAGGGTCAACGATATTCTATGGGGCTACACCTTC
D: TRBD2; J: TRBJ2-3; size: NA; V: TRBV5-1; length: 16; CDR3: CASSLGVSGGADTQYF; DNA: TGCGCCAGCAGCTTGGGGGTTTCTGGGGGGGCAGATACGCAGTATTTT
D: TRBD1; J: TRBJ1-2; size: NA; V: TRBV7-2; length: 14; CDR3: CASSLEDRGRGYTF; DNA: TGTGCCAGCAGCTTAGAGGACAGGGGGAGAGGCTACACCTTC
D: TRBD1; J: TRBJ2-5; size: once; V: TRBV6-5; length: 13; CDR3: CASSRDRDGTQYF; DNA: TGTGCCAGCAGCAGGGACAGGGATGGGACCCAGTACTTC
D: NA; J: TRBJ1-6; size: NA; V: TRBV30; length: 16; CDR3: CAWSTRGGRFNSPLHF; DNA: TGTGCCTGGAGTACTCGGGGAGGCCGATTTAATTCACCCCTCCACTTT
D: NA; J: TRBJ1-5; size: NA; V: TRBV7-9; length: 13; CDR3: CASSPRQNQPQHF; DNA: TGTGCCAGCAGCCCTCGACAGAATCAGCCCCAGCATTTT
D: TRBD2; J: TRBJ2-7; size: NA; V: TRBV5-1; length: 17; CDR3: CASSLVPSLAAAYEQYF; DNA: TGCGCCAGCAGCTTGGTCCCCTCGCTAGCGGCGGCCTACGAGCAGTACTTC
D: NA; J: TRBJ2-3; size: NA; V: TRBV2; length: 15; CDR3: CASSEWRGFGDTQYF; DNA: TGTGCCAGCAGTGAATGGCGGGGTTTTGGAGATACGCAGTATTTT
D: NA; J: TRBJ2-1; size: NA; V: TRBV6-1; length: 14; CDR3: CASSRQGASNEQFF; DNA: TGTGCCAGCAGTAGGCAGGGTGCAAGCAATGAGCAGTTCTTC
D: TRBD2; J: TRBJ2-5; size: NA; V: TRBV4-3; length: 17; CDR3: CASSQGPGLAIRETQYF; DNA: TGCGCCAGCAGCCAAGGGCCGGGACTAGCGATTCGGGAGACCCAGTACTTC
D: TRBD2; J: TRBJ2-3; size: once; V: TRBV9; length: 16; CDR3: CASSAIAGGGTDTQYF; DNA: TGTGCCAGCAGCGCAATAGCGGGGGGCGGCACAGATACGCAGTATTTT
D: NA; J: TRBJ2-2; size: NA; V: TRBV30; length: 14; CDR3: CAWSRQGGGGELFF; DNA: TGTGCCTGGAGCCGACAGGGAGGAGGGGGGGAGCTGTTTTTT
D: NA; J: TRBJ2-7; size: NA; V: TRBV30; length: 13; CDR3: CAWSVQAPYEQYF; DNA: TGTGCCTGGAGTGTGCAGGCGCCCTACGAGCAGTACTTC
D: TRBD1; J: TRBJ1-1; size: NA; V: TRBV5-4; length: 15; CDR3: CASSDGQGGETEAFF; DNA: TGTGCCAGCAGCGACGGACAGGGCGGTGAGACTGAAGCTTTCTTT
D: TRBD1; J: TRBJ1-2; size: few; V: TRBV6-1; length: 15; CDR3: CASIPIWTGGGGYTF; DNA: TGTGCCAGCATACCCATATGGACAGGCGGCGGGGGCTACACCTTC
D: NA; J: TRBJ1-4; size: NA; V: TRBV7-9; length: 14; CDR3: CASSFLGAGEKLFF; DNA: TGTGCCAGCAGCTTCCTGGGGGCTGGGGAAAAACTGTTTTTT
D: TRBD1; J: TRBJ2-3; size: NA; V: TRBV19; length: 13; CDR3: CASGQASTDTQYF; DNA: TGTGCCAGCGGACAGGCCAGCACAGATACGCAGTATTTT
D: TRBD2; J: TRBJ2-3; size: NA; V: TRBV6-1; length: 17; CDR3: CASSGPRTSGGADTQYF; DNA: TGTGCCAGCAGTGGCCCTCGGACTAGCGGGGGGGCAGATACGCAGTATTTT
D: TRBD1; J: TRBJ2-3; size: NA; V: TRBV6-5; length: 15; CDR3: CASSAGTASTDTQYF; DNA: TGTGCCAGCAGTGCCGGGACAGCTAGCACAGATACGCAGTATTTT
D: NA; J: TRBJ2-7; size: NA; V: TRBV30; length: 13; CDR3: CAWSLEGAYEQYF; DNA: TGTGCCTGGAGCCTCGAGGGGGCCTACGAGCAGTACTTC